A single sample gave rise to the 3 T cell receptor beta chains below, sequenced in a study of T-cell reconstitution after alpha-beta-depleted transplantation in children. Construction of the TCRbeta library involved unique molecular identifiers. TCRdb re-derived calls from the PCR reads in MiXCR, one entry per CDR3 protein. Altogether about 980,000 distinct CDR3 sequences are present, roughly 29% being singletons, with the ten largest covering roughly 31%. The material was PBMCs, mostly from graft donor cells, obtained 360 days after TCRalphabeta/CD19-depleted stem cell transplant. The receptors were sampled from a boy in the first two years of life who had a stem cell transplant for SCID, so the T cells may come from the graft donor.

The J gene is TRBJ2-1, the V gene TRBV24-1; no reliable D call. CDR1 and CDR2 (germline): KGHDR, SFDVKD. V dropped 8 bases and J dropped 2 bases, with 9 bases sitting between them. The CDR3 has 13 residues. The CDR3 loop reads CATMGGTYNEQFF. As DNA, the CDR3 is TGTGCCACCATGGGTGGCACCTACAATGAGCAGTTCTTC.

The chain links TRBV3-1 to TRBJ2-3, with 7 bases aligning to TRBD2. Germline V gene lookup returns CDR1 LGHDT and CDR2 YNNKEL (reference sequence). The CDR3 extends over 17 amino acids. V lost 4 bases and J lost 1; bases outside the gene matches: 11. The CDR3 coding sequence is TGTGCCAGCAGCCCGGTCCAGCGGGGCCACGGCACAGATACGCAGTATTTT. Translating gives CASSPVQRGHGTDTQYF.

This chain uses TRBV27 with TRBJ2-7, with 12 bases fitting TRBD1. The germline CDR1 and CDR2 sequences are MNHEY and SMNVEV (reference sequence). The V segment lost 5 bases and the J segment 11 bases; nucleotides outside the gene matches: 10. This CDR3 has 14 amino acids. This chain's CDR3 is CASSTSGTGGLKYF. CDR3 in DNA: TGTGCCAGCAGTACCTCCGGGACAGGGGGCTTGAAGTACTTC.